This T cell receptor beta chain stems from a study of T cell responses to AZD1222 COVID-19 vaccine (dated by TCRdb to about 2021). About the study as a whole: AZD1222 recipients given second doses at about 4 weeks or at about 12 weeks were pooled, since spike-specific TCR depth and breadth were not found to differ between the two schedules. TCR sequencing was performed for more than 230 trial participants, of whom some 200 were given two doses of AZD1222 and around 25 were given two doses of MenACWY control vaccine. Trial participants were enrolled by age into 18-55, 56-69 and 70-plus year subgroups, with 148, 28 and 57 TCR-sequenced participants respectively. What the work shows at the level of the full study, not this receptor alone: The whole spike protein was spanned by vaccine-associated CD4 TCRs, and dominant responses were seen in regions 160-218 and 743-854. Reportedly, close to half of the unique spike-specific TCRs recognized epitopes lying outside the regions that are mutated in the B.1.351 and B.1.1.7 variants. Conclusions about previously exposed vaccinees are limited, since just five or six AZD1222 recipients were seropositive for SARS-CoV-2 at baseline. Most participants were white British and females outnumbered males, and the authors suggested that clonal diversity may have been underestimated. In the small 56-69-year group, the increase in depth fell short of significance, most likely because of low power. A significant rise in spike-specific TCR breadth and depth was observed after two AZD1222 doses relative to day 0 and relative to MenACWY recipients. Because no day 14 peak-response samples were available, the repertoires could be characterized only after the peak T cell response.

The CDR3 regions of human TCRbeta chains were analyzed by immunosequencing. As for the original processing: Repertoire TCRs were checked for matches against a reference library of SARS-CoV-2-specific TCRs that had been generated using the MIRA antigen-specificity platform. Breadth was defined as the fraction of unique TCRs that were SARS-CoV-2-associated, and depth was defined as the fraction of total T cells that were SARS-CoV-2-associated. Using the MIRA data, each spike-specific TCR was mapped to the spike region that the TCR reacts to and placed in a CD4 or CD8 class. Log10-transformed breadth and depth values were compared by one-way ANOVA with Sidak's multiple comparisons tests. The clones in this table, taken by TCRdb from immuneACCESS, are in-frame only. Not every clone is retained; where verified, under half of the shortfall comes from an unresolved V gene, and the cause of the rest is unknown. For V, J and clone size, that table is used; D and trimming come from the DNA. This sample holds 150,000 or so clones; about nine tenths were observed only once. The ten largest clones take up more than 1.3% of the sample.

What the time point label conveys for this sample: baseline before first vaccination. The vaccinee samples were drawn from two UK trials, COV001 and COV002, one of which was a single-blind randomized controlled phase 2/3 trial testing AZD1222 (ChAdOx1 nCoV-19) in healthy adults. Trial participant PBMC samples were collected at day 0 and day 28 after the second dose for TCRbeta chain sequencing. A note on this clone: What antigen it recognizes has not been identified. Per-base qualities were not stored, and no clone one base away is much larger.

This receptor was taken from an adult in good health. This material consisted of peripheral blood, taken on day 0 of AZD1222 vaccination.

The nucleotides read TGTGCCAGTAGGCTGAGTCCAGAGACGAAAGCTTTCTTT. It specifies CASRLSPETKAFF. The rearranged segments are TRBV28 and TRBJ1-1; too little of a D gene remains to name it. The CDR3 measures 13 amino acids from cysteine to phenylalanine. Just CDR3 DNA is preserved here, 39 bases in frame from base 1. CDR1 is given as MDHEN and CDR2 as SYDVKM, both from the germline V gene. Cut back by 9 bases and 9 bases, the V and J ends lie 20 bases apart.